The T cell receptor (beta chain) described here comes from a study of shared clonotypes between healthy human individuals (dated by TCRdb to 2018 to 2020). General notes on the study: Three men and a couple of women, aged 18 to 49 years, made up the cohort. Different laboratories and diverse techniques were used to prepare libraries and sequence TCR repertoires, to increase sequencing depth and limit assay-specific biases. To estimate repertoire size and how much clonotypes are shared between individuals, the study performed deep sequencing of blood TCR repertoires from about 5 healthy adults. Each donor's leukapheresis produced roughly between roughly 0.85 and 10 billion PBMCs.

The donors were healthy, HIV-negative adults who had no recently reported acute infections or vaccinations. Only Caucasian adults living in Nashville, Tennessee, USA were represented among the donors. For unsorted samples, about 85 million PBMCs were counted and genomic DNA was extracted with the QIAamp DNA Blood Mini kit. After blood collection by leukapheresis, PBMCs were isolated using Ficoll-Histopaque density gradient centrifugation and then cryopreserved in the vapor phase of liquid nitrogen. What the study reported, not specific to this receptor: Only blood was sampled, and tissue TCR repertoires likely differ from those in blood. Pairwise subsampling led to the expectation that sequencing depth would affect the degree of clonotype sharing among donors. Because the study included a small number of donors, the genetic and exposure-history diversity represented was limited.

V is shortened by 3 bases, J by 1 base, and the region joining them spans 6 bases. From its cysteine to its phenylalanine, the CDR3 spans 14 amino acids. Of the read, only the CDR3 DNA is kept; its 42 bases are in frame from base 1. CDR1 MRHNA and CDR2 SNTAGT were looked up in the germline V gene. TCR CDR3 regions were amplified from genomic DNA by multiplex PCR using the deep immunoSEQ assay. Extracted genomic DNA from each cell subset was spread evenly across all wells of several immunoSEQ 96-well plates, with each plate serving as a replicate. For unsorted PBMC, approximately 310 ng genomic DNA, equal to approximately 30,000 T cell genomes, was loaded into each replicate PCR. Ten immunoSEQ deep assay plates were used to sequence unsorted PBMC genomic DNA. Purified libraries were quantified with a Qubit 3.0 fluorometer, sized on a Bioanalyzer 2100, and re-quantified with the KAPA Library Quantification kit. Every immunoSEQ 96-well plate was sequenced on a dedicated single-read 150-cycle Illumina NextSeq 550 flow cell. Regarding the original processing steps: Because the immunoSEQ output held only junctional sequences and lacked quality scores, the filtering could not match the filtering applied to full-length reads. To assign V/J genes and CDR3, sequences were annotated against IMGT germline references using PyIR, a Python wrapper for IgBLAST v1.9. Reads were filtered out if the reads had weak V/J assignments (E-value above 1e-6), no CDR3, stop codons, out-of-frame junctions, or ambiguous translated residues. V3J clonotypes were defined by identical inferred V gene, J gene, and CDR3 amino acid sequence. To compute the percentage overlap between repertoires, the number of shared unique clonotypes was divided by the size of the smaller repertoire. RTK rarefaction, the Chao1 estimator, and Recon v2.1 estimates of unobserved clonotypes were used to assess repertoire richness. TCRdb took over this immuneACCESS table, retaining in-frame rearrangements with V and J assigned. Such tables are incomplete; in checked studies, under half of the missing clones stem from an unresolved V gene, and the remainder is unexplained. V, J and clone size derive from that table, while D and trimming were established from the DNA sequence. The table for this sample lists hundreds of thousands of clones; around 81% of them were counted only once. Around 11% of the sample goes to the ten largest clones.

Comment on this clone: Its antigen is not yet known. No qualities accompany the bases; no much larger clone lies one base away.

Sequencing input: PBMCs. The chain employs TRBV6-4 and TRBJ2-2; the D gene identity is not certain. This TCR derives from a woman aged 40 to 49 in good health. Some clones in this sample may be carry-over from other donors' samples. The sequence in DNA is TGTGCCAGCAGTGAGCCAGGGAACACCGGGGAGCTGTTTTTT. Translated, it reads CASSEPGNTGELFF.